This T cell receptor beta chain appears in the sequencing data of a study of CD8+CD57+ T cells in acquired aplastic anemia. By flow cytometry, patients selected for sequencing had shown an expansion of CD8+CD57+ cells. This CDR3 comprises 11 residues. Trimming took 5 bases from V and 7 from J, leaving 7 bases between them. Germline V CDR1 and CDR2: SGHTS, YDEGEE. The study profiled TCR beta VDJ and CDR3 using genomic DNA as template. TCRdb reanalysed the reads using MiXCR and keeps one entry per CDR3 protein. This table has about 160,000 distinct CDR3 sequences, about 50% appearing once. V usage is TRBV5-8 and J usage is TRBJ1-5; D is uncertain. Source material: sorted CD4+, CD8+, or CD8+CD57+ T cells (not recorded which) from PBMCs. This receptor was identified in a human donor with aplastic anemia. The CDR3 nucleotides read TGTGCCAGCAGTCGGACCCAGCCCCAGCATTTT. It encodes CASSRTQPQHF.